The 9 T cell receptor delta chains in this list originate from one sample, sequenced in a study of delta chain sequences of gamma delta T cells. TCRdb re-analyzed the 5' RACE reads via CATT. This sample yields over 2,000 delta-chain clones, of which 28% are seen a single time; 15% to 20% belongs to the top ten. The specimen was either unsorted cells or a sorted T cell fraction (not recorded which). These receptors were taken from a human donor in good health.

This clone counts as medium-sized. J is TRDJ1 and V is TRDV2; the match to TRDD3 covers 11 bases. The CDR3 has 15 amino acids. Germline lookup yields CDR1 GEAIGNYY and CDR2 EKD. With V trimmed by 3 bases and J by 4 bases, 6 bases remained unmatched. CDR3 bases: TGTGCCTGTGACCTTATTGGGGGATACGGCGATAAACTCATCTTT. The encoded protein is CACDLIGGYGDKLIF.

This clone is classed as medium-sized. The chain combines TRDV2 with TRDJ1, with 7 bases identical to TRDD3. Per germline, CDR1 GEAIGNYY and CDR2 EKD. The CDR3 runs to 18 residues. The junction had 21 bases not matched to a gene; V was cut back by 2 bases and J by 7 bases. CDR3 sequence (DNA): TGTGCCTGTGACAGTCCCTTCACCGGTACTGGGGAGTCGGGTAAACTCATCTTT. It encodes CACDSPFTGTGESGKLIF.

The chain carries TRDV2 and TRDJ3, with D perhaps matching TRDD3 (5 bases). CDR3 size: 22 residues. V was trimmed by 3 bases and J by 1 base, leaving 27 bases between them. The germline gives CDR1 GEAIGNYY, CDR2 EKD. CDR3 loop: CACDSVEPHRGGLSWDTRQMFF. The DNA for the CDR3 is TGTGCCTGTGACTCCGTGGAACCACATAGGGGGGGGTTATCCTGGGACACCCGACAGATGTTTTTC.

This clone is termed medium-sized (0.01 to 0.1%). A much larger clone lies one base from this, so it may be a read error. The V and J genes are TRDV2 and TRDJ1; D ambiguous. Per the germline V gene, CDR1 is GEAIGNYY and CDR2 is EKD. V lost 0 bases to trimming and J lost 4 bases, with 17 bases between them. The CDR3 loop spans 16 amino acids. The CDR3 region is CACDTVFAGEDDKLIF. The CDR3 DNA follows: TGTGCCTGTGACACCGTCTTTGCTGGAGAGGACGATAAACTCATCTTT.

This clone was detected once. Since a far larger clone is one base different, this is likely a read error. At the DNA level, this CDR3 is encoded by other sequences in the same sample as well. The V call is TRDV2, the J call TRDJ1; D might be TRDD3 (6 bases). This CDR3 has 17 amino acids. The germline gives CDR1 GEAIGNYY, CDR2 EKD. Trimming left V 3 bases short and J 0 bases short, with 19 bases between. CDR3 protein: CACDWVGGIHDTDKLIF. DNA of the CDR3: TGTGCCTGTGACTGGGTCGGGGGAATACATGACACCGATAAACTCATCTTT.

This clone was counted between two and nine times. In the same sample, other DNA sequences code for this CDR3. The chain combines TRDV2 with TRDJ1; 8 bases are a match to TRDD3. Germline trimming cut 0 bases from V and 0 bases from J; bases unmatched to any gene: 5. CDR3 length equals 16 residues. From germline, CDR1 is GEAIGNYY and CDR2 EKD. In DNA form, the CDR3 reads TGTGCCTGTGACACCCTGGGGGACCCCTACACCGATAAACTCATCTTT. Amino acid sequence: CACDTLGDPYTDKLIF.

On this clone itself: A much bigger clone sits one base away, suggesting this may be a read error. V and J are TRDV2 and TRDJ1; 10 nucleotides line up with TRDD3. J lost 3 bases, V lost 5 bases, and 17 bases had no gene match. Germline V gene lookup returns CDR1 GEAIGNYY and CDR2 EKD. This CDR3 comprises 18 residues. CDR3 region: CACGALHQGGGYADKLIF. As DNA, the CDR3 is TGTGCCTGTGGGGCTCTTCACCAAGGAGGGGGATACGCCGATAAACTCATCTTT.

This clone is medium-sized (0.01 to 0.1%). The CDR3 sequence: CACDTVGDPYTDKLIF. The CDR3 region has the DNA TGTGCCTGTGACACCGTGGGGGACCCGTACACCGATAAACTCATCTTT. The rearrangement uses TRDV2 and TRDJ1; 7 bases match TRDD3. Germline trimming cut 0 bases from V and 0 bases from J; bases unmatched to any gene: 6. The CDR3 is 16 amino acids. From germline, CDR1 is GEAIGNYY and CDR2 EKD.

By share of the sample, this clone is medium-sized. The rearrangement links TRDV2 to TRDJ3, with 7 bases aligning to TRDD3. The V segment lost 1 base and the J segment 2 bases; nucleotides outside the gene matches: 16. CDR1 and CDR2 (germline): GEAIGNYY, EKD. The CDR3 runs to 21 residues. For the CDR3, the DNA is TGTGCCTGTGACACGCCTAACGGTGGATACGCAAAAACCTGGGACACCCGACAGATGTTTTTC. Residues: CACDTPNGGYAKTWDTRQMFF.